One and the same sample provided the 24 T cell receptor beta chains below, sequenced in a study of blood T cell repertoires in COVID-19. The repertoire was sequenced with immunoSEQ multiplex PCR; TCRdb's copy has only in-frame clones and lacks some. The sample comprises a few hundred thousand clones, 81% of which are singletons, and roughly 1.2% rests with the top ten. Sequenced sample: peripheral blood. Every receptor here comes from a human donor with acute or convalescent COVID-19. The donor label of this sample is uncertain.

This sequence joins TRBV5-5 and TRBJ1-2; D not resolved. Trimming stripped 4 bases from V and 4 bases from J, with 11 bases between. Germline V gene sequence: CDR1 SGHKS, CDR2 YYEKEE (reference sequence). The CDR3 extends over 13 amino acids. CDR3 sequence: CASSPEGGYGYTF. Written as DNA, the CDR3 is TGTGCCAGCAGCCCCGAAGGCGGCTATGGCTACACCTTC.

The chain links TRBV18 to TRBJ2-2, with no clear D. V was clipped by 6 bases and J by 3 bases, with 11 bases between them. CDR3 length: 14 residues. CDR1 is KGHSH and CDR2 is LQKENI in the germline V gene. The CDR3 loop reads CASSGVLDTGELFF. The CDR3 nucleotides are TGTGCCAGCTCGGGCGTGTTGGACACCGGGGAGCTGTTTTTT.

This clone showed up just once. The rearrangement uses TRBV7-9 and TRBJ1-5; 9 bases align to TRBD1. CDR3 length: 15 residues. V lost 1 base and J lost 4; bases outside the gene matches: 2. The germline V gene encodes CDR1 SEHNR and CDR2 FQNEAQ (reference sequence). CDR3 sequence: CASSLGDRENQPQHF. As DNA, the CDR3 is TGTGCCAGCAGCTTAGGGGACAGGGAAAATCAGCCCCAGCATTTT.

The rearrangement links TRBV7-2 to TRBJ2-3; 16 bases are shared with TRBD2. CDR3 length: 17 amino acids. V gave up 3 bases and J gave up 6 bases; unmatched junction bases: 6. Germline CDR1 is SGHTA and CDR2 is FQGNSA. CDR3 nucleotide sequence: TGTGCCAGCAGCTTGGGGACTAGCGGGAGGGCCGGGGATACGCAGTATTTT. Its protein product is CASSLGTSGRAGDTQYF. The variable domain in full, with the rest retrieved from reference TRBV7-2 and TRBJ2-3, is GAGVSQSPSNKVTEKGKDVELRCDPISGHTALYWYRQSLGQGLEFLIYFQGNSAPDKSGLPSDRFSAERTGGSVSTLTIQRTQQEDSAVYLCASSLGTSGRAGDTQYFGPGTRLTVL.

This chain connects TRBV7-9 to TRBJ2-1; perhaps TRBD2 as D (6 bases). Trimming stripped 1 base from V and 9 bases from J, with 22 bases between. The CDR3 spans 17 residues. Germline-derived CDR1 and CDR2 are SEHNR and FQNEAQ (reference sequence). CDR3 region: CASSLENLGRRGSEQFF. CDR3 bases: TGTGCCAGCAGCTTAGAGAATTTGGGGCGGCGGGGCAGTGAGCAGTTCTTC.

The chain couples TRBV19 to TRBJ2-7; 10 bases map to TRBD1. There are 15 residues in the CDR3. The J segment lost 4 bases and the V segment lost 9 bases, leaving 12 bases of the junction unmatched. CDR1 LNHDA and CDR2 SQIVND come from the germline V gene (reference sequence). This CDR3 is CASSGGGTGEYEQYF. CDR3 sequence (DNA): TGTGCCAGCTCCGGGGGCGGGACAGGGGAGTACGAGCAGTACTTC. The entire variable domain, with the rest obtained from reference TRBV19 and TRBJ2-7, is as follows: DGGITQSPKYLFRKEGQNVTLSCEQNLNHDAMYWYRQDPGQGLRLIYYSQIVNDFQKGDIAEGYSVSREKKESFPLTVTSAQKNPTAFYLCASSGGGTGEYEQYFGPGTRLTVT.

This chain joins TRBV6-4 and TRBJ2-2, with D maybe TRBD1 (7 bases). V lost 3 bases to trimming and J lost 7 bases, with 15 bases between them. Looked up from germline, CDR1 is MRHNA and CDR2 is SNTAGT. This CDR3 has 15 residues. Written as DNA, the CDR3 is TGTGCCAGCAGTGAAAAGGGGGCGCGGGGCGGGGAGCTGTTTTTT. Residues: CASSEKGARGGELFF.

The chain couples TRBV20-1 to TRBJ2-7; TRBD2 agrees at 12 bases. Germline CDR1 DFQATT, CDR2 SNEGSKA (reference sequence). This CDR3 has 18 residues. V shed 3 bases, J shed 6 bases, and the junction held 18 bases outside the gene matches. As DNA, the CDR3 is TGCAGTGCTAGTACCGGGACTAGCGGGTTCTGGACCCCGGGCGAGCAGTACTTC. Its protein is CSASTGTSGFWTPGEQYF.

The gene calls are TRBV9 and TRBJ2-1; 7 nucleotides match TRBD2. CDR3 length equals 20 residues. V was pared by 9 bases and J by 0 bases, with 24 bases of the junction left unmatched. CDR1 is SGDLS, CDR2 YYNGEE, per germline. DNA for the CDR3: TGTGCCAACAAATGGGGCGGGGAGGACCGGGAGGTGAGCTCCTACAATGAGCAGTTCTTC. It encodes CANKWGGEDREVSSYNEQFF.

The V gene is TRBV7-8, the J gene TRBJ1-6; D possibly corresponds to TRBD1 (5 bases). The V gene's germline CDR1 is SGHVS and CDR2 FQNEAQ. CDR3 length equals 17 residues. Trimming pared 2 bases from V and 1 base from J, leaving 12 bases between. The CDR3 reads CASSLFQGRSYNSPLHF. Written as DNA, the CDR3 is TGTGCCAGCAGCTTATTCCAGGGAAGGTCCTATAATTCACCCCTCCACTTT.

The chain employs TRBV10-1 and TRBJ2-1; the match to TRBD2 covers 8 bases. V lost 2 bases and J lost 6; bases outside the gene matches: 6. This CDR3 comprises 15 residues. Germline V CDR1 and CDR2: WNHNN, SYGVQD (reference sequence). CDR3 region: CASSELSGSINEQFF. In DNA, the CDR3 is TGCGCCAGCAGTGAGCTGAGCGGGAGCATCAATGAGCAGTTCTTC.

The CDR3: CASSQDTSNQPQHF. The DNA of the CDR3 is TGTGCCAGCAGTCAGGACACTAGCAATCAGCCCCAGCATTTT. The chain carries TRBV2 and TRBJ1-5; D possibly corresponds to TRBD1 (5 bases). Germline V CDR1 and CDR2: SNHLY, FYNNEI. CDR3 length equals 14 residues. Trimming removed 5 bases from V and 0 bases from J, with 8 bases in between.

This clone was seen just once. CDR3 loop: CASGLGVVGGSSYEQYF. The CDR3 DNA is TGTGCTAGTGGTTTGGGGGTAGTTGGCGGATCCTCCTACGAGCAGTACTTC. V usage is TRBV12-5 and J usage is TRBJ2-7; D gene ambiguous. CDR1 LGHNT and CDR2 FRNRAP come from the germline V gene. V was clipped by 1 base and J by 0 bases, with 16 bases between them. The CDR3 extends over 17 amino acids.

J is TRBJ2-3 and V is TRBV3-1 (or the pseudogene TRBV3-2), with TRBD2 matching 13 bases. This CDR3 is built from 17 residues. The germline V gene has CDR1 LGHDT and CDR2 YNNKEL (reference sequence). Trimming at V came to 3 bases and at J to 2 bases, leaving 5 bases not matched to a gene. In nucleotides, the CDR3 is TGTGCCAGCAGCCATTACACTAGCGGGGGGGACACAGATACGCAGTATTTT. Translation gives CASSHYTSGGDTDTQYF.

This CDR3 is CASSLTGWQETQYF. Here the CDR3 DNA reads TGTGCCAGCAGCCTGACAGGGTGGCAAGAGACCCAGTACTTC. The chain links TRBV7-2 to TRBJ2-5; 7 positions agree with TRBD1. This CDR3 spans 14 amino acids. Germline V gives CDR1 SGHTA, CDR2 FQGNSA. Losses at the gene ends were 5 bases for V and 2 bases for J; bases not matched to a gene: 5.

The chain has TRBV19 and TRBJ2-1; 12 bases are a match to TRBD2. With 3 bases clipped from V and 10 bases from J, the junction kept 10 bases outside the gene matches. Germline values: CDR1 LNHDA, CDR2 SQIVND (reference sequence). The CDR3 sequence is 16 residues long. CDR3 coding DNA: TGTGCCAGTAGTATGGAGTGGGCTAGCGGGAGGGGGGAGCAGTTCTTC. Residues: CASSMEWASGRGEQFF.

This chain uses TRBV18 with TRBJ1-2; 7 bases agree with TRBD1. The CDR3 is made up of 14 amino acids. The V gene end was trimmed by 4 bases and the J gene end by 4 bases; junction bases not matched to a gene: 6. From germline, CDR1 is KGHSH and CDR2 LQKENI. The CDR3 loop reads CASSLRDRFYGYTF. CDR3 nucleotide sequence: TGTGCCAGCTCACTTCGGGACAGATTCTATGGCTACACCTTC.

The chain has TRBV6-4 and TRBJ2-7; 12 bases map to TRBD2. Germline CDR1 reads MRHNA; CDR2 reads SNTAGT. Trimming took 6 bases from V and 7 from J; bases not matched to a gene: 13. The CDR3 runs to 16 residues. This chain's CDR3 is CASRETSGGLQGEQYF. The CDR3, as DNA: TGTGCCAGCAGAGAAACTAGCGGGGGGCTCCAGGGGGAGCAGTACTTC.

A single count supports this clone. V is TRBV5-6 and J is TRBJ1-5; D call uncertain. Germline V lookup: CDR1 SGHDT, CDR2 YYEEEE. V gave up 2 bases and J gave up 3 bases, with 6 bases separating them. The CDR3 loop spans 13 amino acids. CDR3 bases: TGTGCCAGCAGCTTCTCAGTCAATCAGCCCCAGCATTTT. Its translation is CASSFSVNQPQHF. The complete variable domain, with remaining parts taken from reference TRBV5-6 and TRBJ1-5, reads DAGVTQSPTHLIKTRGQQVTLRCSPKSGHDTVSWYQQALGQGPQFIFQYYEEEERQRGNFPDRFSGHQFPNYSSELNVNALLLGDSALYLCASSFSVNQPQHFGDGTRLSIL.

The DNA of the CDR3 is TGCGCCAGCAGCTTAACAGAAAACTATGGCTACACCTTC. This sequence encodes CASSLTENYGYTF. The rearrangement joins TRBV5-1 to TRBJ1-2; D unclear. The V gene's germline CDR1 is SGHRS and CDR2 YFSETQ. Between the trimmed V and J ends, which lost 2 bases and 2 bases, there was a span of 7 bases. The CDR3 consists of 13 residues.

This sequence joins TRBV7-9 and TRBJ1-1; TRBD1 matches 8 bases. The germline CDR1 and CDR2 sequences are SEHNR and FQNEAQ (reference sequence). The CDR3 has 15 residues. After removal of 2 bases from V and 1 base from J, the junction contained 3 bases not matched to a gene. CDR3 in amino acids: CASSLWDRKNTEAFF. The CDR3 DNA sequence: TGTGCCAGCAGCTTATGGGACAGGAAGAACACTGAAGCTTTCTTT.

This chain's CDR3 is CAWTRQSVNRGEQFF. The CDR3 nucleotides read TGTGCCTGGACCAGACAGTCCGTAAACCGGGGGGAGCAGTTCTTC. The chain recombines TRBV30 with TRBJ2-1; D might be TRBD2 (6 bases). The germline V and J ends were trimmed by 4 bases and 10 bases, with 23 bases remaining between them. This CDR3 has 15 amino acids. The V gene's germline CDR1 is GTSNPN and CDR2 SVGIG (reference sequence).

J is TRBJ1-6 and V is TRBV7-8, with unresolved D. Germline CDR1 SGHVS, CDR2 FQNEAQ. The CDR3 has 14 residues. V was clipped by 1 base and J by 7 bases, with 8 bases between them. CDR3 residues: CASSLDLGNSPLHF. As DNA, the CDR3 is TGTGCCAGCAGCTTAGATCTCGGGAATTCACCCCTCCACTTT.

This chain uses TRBV7-9 with TRBJ1-1; D perhaps matches TRBD1 (5 bases). Germline V CDR1 and CDR2: SEHNR, FQNEAQ (reference sequence). V dropped 8 bases and J dropped 3 bases, with 7 bases sitting between them. The CDR3 contains 11 residues. The CDR3 protein is CASVRDTEAFF. The CDR3 region has the DNA TGTGCCAGCGTCAGGGACACTGAAGCTTTCTTT.